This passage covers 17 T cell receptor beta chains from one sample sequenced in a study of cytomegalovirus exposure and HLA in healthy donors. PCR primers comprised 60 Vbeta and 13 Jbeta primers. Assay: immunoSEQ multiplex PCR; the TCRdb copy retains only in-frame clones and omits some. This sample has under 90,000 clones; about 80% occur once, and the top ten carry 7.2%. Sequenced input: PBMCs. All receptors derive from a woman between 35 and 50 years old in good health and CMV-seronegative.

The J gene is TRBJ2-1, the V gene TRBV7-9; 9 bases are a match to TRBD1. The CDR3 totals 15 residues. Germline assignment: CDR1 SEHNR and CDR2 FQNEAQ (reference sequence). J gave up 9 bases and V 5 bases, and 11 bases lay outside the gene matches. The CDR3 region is CASSPDGTGTGEQFF. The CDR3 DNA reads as TGTGCCAGCAGCCCGGACGGGACAGGGACCGGTGAGCAGTTCTTC. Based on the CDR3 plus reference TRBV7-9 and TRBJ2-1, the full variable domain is DTGVSQNPRHKITKRGQNVTFRCDPISEHNRLYWYRQTLGQGPEFLTYFQNEAQLEKSRLLSDRFSAERPKGSFSTLEIQRTEQGDSAMYLCASSPDGTGTGEQFFGPGTRLTVL.

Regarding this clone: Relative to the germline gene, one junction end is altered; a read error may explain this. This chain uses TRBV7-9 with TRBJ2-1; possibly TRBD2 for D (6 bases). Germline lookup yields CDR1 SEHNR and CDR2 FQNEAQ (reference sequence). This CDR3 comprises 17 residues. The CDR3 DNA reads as TGTTCCAGCAGCCAAGCTGACCGGGGAGGCTACTACAATGAGCAGTTCTTC. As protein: CSSSQADRGGYYNEQFF.

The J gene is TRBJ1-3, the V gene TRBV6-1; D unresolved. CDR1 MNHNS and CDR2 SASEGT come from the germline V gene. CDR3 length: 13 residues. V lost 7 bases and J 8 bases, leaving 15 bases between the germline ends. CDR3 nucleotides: TGTGCCAGCACCCAACCGGGGTGGCACACCATATATTTT. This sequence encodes CASTQPGWHTIYF.

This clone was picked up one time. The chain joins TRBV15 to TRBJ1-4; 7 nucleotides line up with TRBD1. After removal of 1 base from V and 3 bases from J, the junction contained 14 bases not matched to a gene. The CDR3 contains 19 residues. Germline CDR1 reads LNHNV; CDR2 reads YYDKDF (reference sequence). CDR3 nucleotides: TGTGCCACCAGCAGAGTGGGGCCAAGACAGGGCCGGGCTAATGAAAAACTGTTTTTT. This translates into CATSRVGPRQGRANEKLFF.

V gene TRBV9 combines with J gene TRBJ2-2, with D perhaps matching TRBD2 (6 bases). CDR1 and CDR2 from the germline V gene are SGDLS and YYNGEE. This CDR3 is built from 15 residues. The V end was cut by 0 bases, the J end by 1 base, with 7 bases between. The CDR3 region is CASSVDGGNTGELFF. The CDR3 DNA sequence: TGTGCCAGCAGCGTAGACGGGGGGAACACCGGGGAGCTGTTTTTT. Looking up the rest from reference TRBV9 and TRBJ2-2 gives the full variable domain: DSGVTQTPKHLITATGQRVTLRCSPRSGDLSVYWYQQSLDQGLQFLIQYYNGEERAKGNILERFSAQQFPDLHSELNLSSLELGDSALYFCASSVDGGNTGELFFGEGSRLTVL.

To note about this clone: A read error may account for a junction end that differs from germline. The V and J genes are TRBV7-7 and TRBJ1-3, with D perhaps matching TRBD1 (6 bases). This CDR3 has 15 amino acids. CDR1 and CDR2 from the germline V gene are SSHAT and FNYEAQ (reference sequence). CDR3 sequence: CASSLRQDSGNTIYF. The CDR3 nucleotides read TGTGCTAGCAGCCTTCGACAGGACTCTGGAAACACCATATATTTT.

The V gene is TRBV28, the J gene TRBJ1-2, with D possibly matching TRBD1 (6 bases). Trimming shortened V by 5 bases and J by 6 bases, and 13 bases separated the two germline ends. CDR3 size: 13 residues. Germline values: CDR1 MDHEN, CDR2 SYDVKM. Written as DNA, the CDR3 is TGTGCCAGCAGTACTACAGGGCTTGATGGCTACACCTTC. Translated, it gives CASSTTGLDGYTF.

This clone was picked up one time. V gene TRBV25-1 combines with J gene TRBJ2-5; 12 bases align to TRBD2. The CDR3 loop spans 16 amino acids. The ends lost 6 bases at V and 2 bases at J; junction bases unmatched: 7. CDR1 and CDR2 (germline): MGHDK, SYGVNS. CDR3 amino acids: CASSVGTSGLQETQYF. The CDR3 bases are TGTGCCAGCAGCGTTGGGACTAGCGGGCTTCAAGAGACCCAGTACTTC.

In nucleotides, the CDR3 is TGCGCCAGCAGCTTCTTAGCGGGGGGGGCAGATACGCAGTATTTT. Translated, it gives CASSFLAGGADTQYF. The chain is built from TRBV5-1 and TRBJ2-3, with 11 nucleotides matching TRBD2. CDR3 length equals 15 residues. With V trimmed by 2 bases and J by 4 bases, 3 bases remained unmatched. CDR1 is SGHRS and CDR2 is YFSETQ in the germline V gene. Based on the CDR3 plus reference TRBV5-1 and TRBJ2-3, the full variable domain is KAGVTQTPRYLIKTRGQQVTLSCSPISGHRSVSWYQQTPGQGLQFLFEYFSETQRNKGNFPGRFSGRQFSNSRSEMNVSTLELGDSALYLCASSFLAGGADTQYFGPGTRLTVL.

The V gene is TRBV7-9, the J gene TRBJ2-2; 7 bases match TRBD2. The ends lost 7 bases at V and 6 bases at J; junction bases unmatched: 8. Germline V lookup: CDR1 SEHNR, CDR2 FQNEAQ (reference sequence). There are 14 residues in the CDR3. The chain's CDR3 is CASTPGAGSGELFF. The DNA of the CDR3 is TGTGCCAGCACCCCTGGAGCGGGATCCGGGGAGCTGTTTTTT.

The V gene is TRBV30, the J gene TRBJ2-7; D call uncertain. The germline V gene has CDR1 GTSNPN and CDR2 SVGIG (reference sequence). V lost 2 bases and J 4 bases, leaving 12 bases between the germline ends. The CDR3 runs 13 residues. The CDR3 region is CAWSRDKVYEQYF. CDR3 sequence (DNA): TGTGCCTGGAGTCGCGACAAAGTTTACGAGCAGTACTTC.

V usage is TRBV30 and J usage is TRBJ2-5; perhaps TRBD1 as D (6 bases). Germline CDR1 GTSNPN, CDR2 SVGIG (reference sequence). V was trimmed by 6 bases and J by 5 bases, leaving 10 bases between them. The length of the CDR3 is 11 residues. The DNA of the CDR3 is TGTGCCTGTCATAGGGGGGAGACCCAGTACTTC. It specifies CACHRGETQYF.

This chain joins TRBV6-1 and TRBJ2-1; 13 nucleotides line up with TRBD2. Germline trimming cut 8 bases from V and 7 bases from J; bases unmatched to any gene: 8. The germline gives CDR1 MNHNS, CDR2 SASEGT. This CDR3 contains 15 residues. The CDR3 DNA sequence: TGTGCCAGCGAAGGACTAGCGGGAGTGGGTAATGAGCAGTTCTTC. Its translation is CASEGLAGVGNEQFF.

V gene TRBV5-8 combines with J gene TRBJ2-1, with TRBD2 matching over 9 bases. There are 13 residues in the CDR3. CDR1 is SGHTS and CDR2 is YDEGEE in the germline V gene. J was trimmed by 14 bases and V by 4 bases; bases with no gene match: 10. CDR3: CASSHGYSGGEFF. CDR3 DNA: TGTGCCAGCAGCCATGGGTATAGCGGGGGTGAGTTCTTC.

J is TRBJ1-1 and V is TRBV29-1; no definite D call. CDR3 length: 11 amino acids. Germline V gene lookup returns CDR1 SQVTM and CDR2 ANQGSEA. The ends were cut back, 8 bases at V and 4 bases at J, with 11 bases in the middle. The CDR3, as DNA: TGCAGCTCTTCCCCAGGCACTGAAGCTTTCTTT. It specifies CSSSPGTEAFF.

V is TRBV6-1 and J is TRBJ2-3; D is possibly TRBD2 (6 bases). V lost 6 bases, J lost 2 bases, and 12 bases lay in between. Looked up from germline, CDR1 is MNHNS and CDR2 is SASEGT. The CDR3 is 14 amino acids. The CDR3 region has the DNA TGTGCCAGCAGGGGAGGCGGGGACACAGATACGCAGTATTTT. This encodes CASRGGGDTDTQYF.

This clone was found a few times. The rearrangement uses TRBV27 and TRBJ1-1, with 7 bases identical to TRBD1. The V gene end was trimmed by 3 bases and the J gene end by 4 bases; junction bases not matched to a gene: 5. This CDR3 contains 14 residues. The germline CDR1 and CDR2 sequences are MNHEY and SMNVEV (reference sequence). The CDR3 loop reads CASSLFRGSTEAFF. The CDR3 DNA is TGTGCCAGCAGTTTGTTCAGGGGGAGCACTGAAGCTTTCTTT.